This T cell receptor (beta chain) was captured in a study of shared clonotypes between healthy human individuals. Across the study: The people who gave samples were two women and a few men aged 18 to 49. CD4 naive and memory got three plates each, CD8 naive two, CD8 memory one.

V was trimmed by 5 bases and J by 4 bases, leaving 9 bases between them. CDR3 length: 12 amino acids. Germline V gene data show CDR1 as SGHRS and CDR2 as YFSETQ. The assay ran at deep level. Libraries were prepared by immunoSEQ multiplex PCR; TCRdb keeps only in-frame clonotypes and omits some of them. The sample has under 1,900,000 clones; about 98.5% are singletons. A CD45RA-negative memory subset and a CD45RA+ naive subset were separated from the CD4+ cells. Sequenced: naive CD4+ T cells sorted from blood. The subset was: CD45RA+ positively selected. This TCR was recovered from a man younger than 45 in good health. The chain recombines TRBV5-1 with TRBJ2-5; D is uncertain. The CDR3 is CASSSIGETQYF. CDR3 nucleotides: TGCGCCAGCAGTTCCATTGGAGAGACCCAGTACTTC.